Below are 26 T cell receptor beta chains sequenced from a single sample in a study of shared clonotypes between healthy human individuals. Naive CD8 populations comprised CD45RO-negative cells positively selected for CCR7, excluding terminally differentiated effector memory CD45RA+ cells. Clones were read by immunoSEQ multiplex PCR, and TCRdb kept only the in-frame ones, dropping some. This sample has about 2.1 million clones, with just over 90% found just once. Sequencing input: naive CD8+ T cells from PBMCs. Receptors originate from a man aged 18 to 29 in good health. Some clones in this sample may be carry-over from other donors' samples.

The rearrangement joins TRBV4-2 to TRBJ2-1; D may be TRBD1 or TRBD2 (5 bases each). CDR1 and CDR2 from the germline V gene are LGHNA and YNFKEQ. The V end lost 2 bases, the J end lost 2 bases, and 16 bases lay between the germline ends. The CDR3 sequence is 17 residues long. CDR3 amino acids: CASSQFSRESPYNEQFF. The DNA for the CDR3 is TGTGCCAGCAGCCAATTCTCCAGGGAGTCCCCCTACAATGAGCAGTTCTTC.

V and J are TRBV7-9 and TRBJ2-1, with TRBD1 identical over 8 bases. The CDR3 runs to 16 residues. V trimming: 5 bases; J trimming: 4 bases; junction bases outside the gene matches: 10. Germline loops: CDR1 SEHNR, CDR2 FQNEAQ (reference sequence). The CDR3 region is CASSPQGVGVYNEQFF. The CDR3 nucleotides are TGTGCCAGCAGCCCACAGGGGGTAGGGGTTTACAATGAGCAGTTCTTC.

V and J are TRBV4-1 and TRBJ2-7, with 10 positions matching TRBD1. With V trimmed by 1 base and J by 4 bases, 4 bases remained unmatched. Germline V gives CDR1 MGHRA, CDR2 YSYEKL. The CDR3 is made up of 15 amino acids. CDR3 in DNA: TGCGCCAGCAGCCAAGGGACAGGGGGTTTATACGAGCAGTACTTC. This gives the protein CASSQGTGGLYEQYF.

V usage is TRBV27 and J usage is TRBJ1-6; 9 bases match TRBD1. Trimming cost V 5 bases and J 7 bases; bases outside gene matches: 6. CDR3 length: 15 residues. Germline V CDR1 and CDR2: MNHEY, SMNVEV (reference sequence). The CDR3 loop is CASSPRGTGNSPLHF. The CDR3 nucleotides are TGTGCCAGCAGTCCGAGGGGGACAGGGAATTCACCCCTCCACTTT.

Comment on this clone: Other DNA variants within this sample encode the same CDR3. This chain links TRBV28 with TRBJ2-7; a possible D gene is TRBD1 (6 bases). CDR3 length: 12 amino acids. CDR1 and CDR2 from the germline V gene are MDHEN and SYDVKM. V lost 4 bases and J 3 bases, leaving 7 bases between the germline ends. CDR3 nucleotide sequence: TGTGCCAGCAGTTCAGGGGACTACGAGCAGTACTTC. Translated, it gives CASSSGDYEQYF.

Comment on this clone: Distinct nucleotide sequences in the sample also encode this CDR3. This chain connects TRBV7-9 to TRBJ1-2; no definite D call. Germline V lookup: CDR1 SEHNR, CDR2 FQNEAQ (reference sequence). V was pared by 3 bases and J by 2 bases, with 7 bases between. This CDR3 spans 13 amino acids. In DNA form, the CDR3 reads TGTGCCAGCAGCTTGGGAAGAAACTATGGCTACACCTTC. It translates to CASSLGRNYGYTF. Looking up the rest from reference TRBV7-9 and TRBJ1-2 gives the full variable domain: DTGVSQNPRHKITKRGQNVTFRCDPISEHNRLYWYRQTLGQGPEFLTYFQNEAQLEKSRLLSDRFSAERPKGSFSTLEIQRTEQGDSAMYLCASSLGRNYGYTFGSGTRLTVV.

The chain combines TRBV4-1 with TRBJ2-7; D is possibly TRBD2 (6 bases). Germline loops: CDR1 MGHRA, CDR2 YSYEKL. V lost 1 base to trimming and J lost 0 bases, with 10 bases between them. The CDR3 consists of 15 residues. CDR3 coding DNA: TGCGCCAGCAGCCAAGTTGAGGACTACTCCTACGAGCAGTACTTC. Amino acid sequence: CASSQVEDYSYEQYF.

The rearrangement uses TRBV30 and TRBJ2-1, with a possible D match to TRBD1 (6 bases). This CDR3 has 13 amino acids. V was shortened by 1 base and J by 5 bases, with 9 bases between the two germline ends. The germline CDR1 and CDR2 sequences are GTSNPN and SVGIG (reference sequence). CDR3 DNA: TGTGCCTGGAGTGGAGGACAGAACAATGAGCAGTTCTTC. Its protein is CAWSGGQNNEQFF. The variable domain in full, with the rest retrieved from reference TRBV30 and TRBJ2-1, is SQTIHQWPATLVQPVGSPLSLECTVEGTSNPNLYWYRQAAGRGLQLLFYSVGIGQISSEVPQNLSASRPQDRQFILSSKKLLLSDSGFYLCAWSGGQNNEQFFGPGTRLTVL.

This clone occurred once. CDR3 nucleotide sequence: TGTGCCAGCAGTTGGGGGGGGACTCGCTCCTACAATGAGCAGTTCTTC. Translating it yields CASSWGGTRSYNEQFF. The V call is TRBV27, the J call TRBJ2-1; 7 positions agree with TRBD2. The V gene's germline CDR1 is MNHEY and CDR2 SMNVEV (reference sequence). This CDR3 is 16 amino acids long. V shed 4 bases and J 0 bases; nucleotides not matched to a gene: 6.

This clone was counted once. The CDR3 loop is CASSQESIGLYEQYF. CDR3 DNA sequence: TGCGCCAGCAGCCAAGAAAGCATAGGTCTCTACGAGCAGTACTTC. J is TRBJ2-7 and V is TRBV4-1, with D uncertain. This CDR3 region has 15 residues. Between the trimmed V and J ends, which lost 0 bases and 3 bases, there was a span of 12 bases. Per the germline V gene, CDR1 is MGHRA and CDR2 is YSYEKL.

This clone has a single count. The J gene is TRBJ1-1, the V gene TRBV6-1, with D perhaps matching TRBD1 (6 bases). Germline values: CDR1 MNHNS, CDR2 SASEGT. This CDR3 spans 16 amino acids. V was trimmed by 4 bases and J by 1 base, leaving 16 bases between them. The CDR3 region is CASSGGQSIGNTEAFF. The CDR3 DNA sequence: TGTGCCAGCAGTGGAGGACAGTCAATAGGGAACACTGAAGCTTTCTTT.

The chain recombines TRBV5-1 with TRBJ1-3; D may be TRBD1 (5 bases). The ends were cut back, 4 bases at V and 4 bases at J, with 21 bases in the middle. This CDR3 has 17 amino acids. The germline V gene has CDR1 SGHRS and CDR2 YFSETQ. The CDR3 sequence is CASSPAEGWTSGNTIYF. The CDR3 coding sequence is TGCGCCAGCAGCCCGGCGGAGGGGTGGACATCAGGAAACACCATATATTTT. Combining the CDR3 with reference TRBV5-1 and TRBJ1-3 gives the whole variable domain KAGVTQTPRYLIKTRGQQVTLSCSPISGHRSVSWYQQTPGQGLQFLFEYFSETQRNKGNFPGRFSGRQFSNSRSEMNVSTLELGDSALYLCASSPAEGWTSGNTIYFGEGSWLTVV.

The gene calls are TRBV27 and TRBJ2-2; 8 bases fit TRBD1. The germline gives CDR1 MNHEY, CDR2 SMNVEV (reference sequence). The J segment lost 4 bases and the V segment lost 5 bases, leaving 3 bases of the junction unmatched. The CDR3 is 14 residues long. The CDR3 coding sequence is TGTGCCAGCAGTCACAGGGGGGCCACCGGGGAGCTGTTTTTT. It is translated as CASSHRGATGELFF.

The table lists this clone with a few counts. V and J are TRBV27 and TRBJ1-1, with D perhaps TRBD1 (5 bases). This CDR3 has 14 residues. V lost 3 bases to trimming and J lost 5 bases, with 13 bases between them. Germline loops: CDR1 MNHEY, CDR2 SMNVEV (reference sequence). The CDR3 sequence: CASSFLGGRTEAFF. Written as DNA, the CDR3 is TGTGCCAGCAGTTTCTTGGGGGGAAGGACTGAAGCTTTCTTT.

The V gene is TRBV5-1, the J gene TRBJ1-1; 10 bases are a match to TRBD1. CDR1 is SGHRS and CDR2 is YFSETQ in the germline V gene. This CDR3 is 14 amino acids long. V trimming: 5 bases; J trimming: 5 bases; junction bases outside the gene matches: 6. CDR3 protein: CASSAGTGVTEAFF. The CDR3 bases are TGCGCCAGCAGTGCCGGGACAGGGGTGACTGAAGCTTTCTTT.

The V call is TRBV11-2, the J call TRBJ2-1; TRBD2 agrees at 7 bases. Trimming at V came to 0 bases and at J to 7 bases, leaving 9 bases not matched to a gene. Looked up from germline, CDR1 is SGHAT and CDR2 is FQNNGV. This CDR3 is 16 amino acids long. The CDR3 is CASSLESGGRRNEQFF. The DNA of the CDR3 is TGTGCCAGCAGCTTAGAGTCGGGCGGGAGACGTAATGAGCAGTTCTTC.

V is TRBV5-6 and J is TRBJ2-7, with TRBD1 as a possible D gene (5 bases). The germline V gene encodes CDR1 SGHDT and CDR2 YYEEEE. The germline V and J ends were trimmed by 6 bases and 2 bases, with 15 bases remaining between them. CDR3 length: 14 amino acids. Here the CDR3 DNA reads TGTGCCAGCACCCCGTCCCAGGGTCCCTACGAGCAGTACTTC. Protein product: CASTPSQGPYEQYF.

V usage is TRBV27 and J usage is TRBJ2-1; D is perhaps TRBD2 (5 bases). This CDR3 is 13 amino acids long. The V gene lost 6 bases and the J gene lost 8 bases, with 14 bases spanning the gap. Germline V gene sequence: CDR1 MNHEY, CDR2 SMNVEV (reference sequence). This CDR3 reads CASSGRDRHEQFF. The CDR3 DNA sequence: TGTGCCAGCAGCGGCCGGGATCGTCATGAGCAGTTCTTC.

This rearrangement joins TRBV7-9 to TRBJ2-6; 8 bases are a match to TRBD2. The CDR3 covers 16 residues. Germline loops: CDR1 SEHNR, CDR2 FQNEAQ (reference sequence). Trimming took 3 bases from V and 2 from J; bases not matched to a gene: 3. The CDR3 protein is CASSFREGPGANVLTF. CDR3 in DNA: TGTGCCAGCAGCTTCCGGGAGGGCCCTGGGGCCAACGTCCTGACTTTC.

The chain uses TRBV7-9 and TRBJ2-7, with D perhaps matching TRBD1 or TRBD2 (5 bases each). Trimming stripped 5 bases from V and 2 bases from J, with 19 bases between. This CDR3 has 16 amino acids. Germline-derived CDR1 and CDR2 are SEHNR and FQNEAQ (reference sequence). The CDR3 spells CASSGSEGPGPYEQYF. The CDR3 region has the DNA TGTGCCAGCAGCGGCTCGGAAGGACCGGGACCCTACGAGCAGTACTTC. Based on the CDR3 plus reference TRBV7-9 and TRBJ2-7, the full variable domain is DTGVSQNPRHKITKRGQNVTFRCDPISEHNRLYWYRQTLGQGPEFLTYFQNEAQLEKSRLLSDRFSAERPKGSFSTLEIQRTEQGDSAMYLCASSGSEGPGPYEQYFGPGTRLTVT.

J is TRBJ2-1 and V is TRBV5-1, with TRBD2 matching over 9 bases. The CDR3 runs 14 residues. CDR1 and CDR2 (germline): SGHRS, YFSETQ. With 2 bases clipped from V and 8 bases from J, the junction kept 5 bases outside the gene matches. The CDR3 sequence: CASSFSGSPYEQFF. CDR3 coding DNA: TGCGCCAGCAGCTTTAGCGGGAGCCCCTATGAGCAGTTCTTC.

This clone turned up a few times. This specimen includes other DNA sequences encoding the same CDR3. The V and J genes are TRBV7-9 and TRBJ1-5; D gene uncertain. The V gene's germline CDR1 is SEHNR and CDR2 FQNEAQ (reference sequence). The CDR3 is made up of 14 amino acids. V was clipped by 5 bases and J by 4 bases, with 12 bases between them. The chain's CDR3 is CASSPGDSNQPQHF. CDR3 DNA: TGTGCCAGCAGCCCCGGGGATAGTAATCAGCCCCAGCATTTT.

The chain recombines TRBV7-8 with TRBJ1-2; 10 bases match TRBD1. Trimming took 3 bases from V and 4 from J; bases not matched to a gene: 8. The germline gives CDR1 SGHVS, CDR2 FQNEAQ. The CDR3 covers 16 residues. As DNA, the CDR3 is TGTGCCAGCAGCTTCTATTCGGGACAGGGGACCTATGGCTACACCTTC. This translates into CASSFYSGQGTYGYTF. The full variable domain, completed using reference TRBV7-8 and TRBJ1-2, is GAGVSQSPRYKVAKRGQDVALRCDPISGHVSLFWYQQALGQGPEFLTYFQNEAQLDKSGLPSDRFFAERPEGSVSTLKIQRTQQEDSAVYLCASSFYSGQGTYGYTFGSGTRLTVV.

As for this clone: The sample contains more than one DNA sequence encoding this CDR3. The chain links TRBV28 to TRBJ2-3, with D perhaps matching TRBD2 (5 bases). The germline CDR1 and CDR2 sequences are MDHEN and SYDVKM. The CDR3 has 12 amino acids. Trimming stripped 3 bases from V and 6 bases from J, with 7 bases between. The CDR3 loop reads CASSLGADTQYF. The CDR3 region has the DNA TGTGCCAGCAGTTTGGGAGCGGATACGCAGTATTTT.

This clone was found once. At one boundary the junction diverges from the germline segment, which might be a read error. V is TRBV27 and J is TRBJ2-7; no firm D call. Germline-derived CDR1 and CDR2 are MNHEY and SMNVEV (reference sequence). The length of the CDR3 is 13 residues. CDR3 DNA: TGTGCCAGCAGCCCTACTGTCTCCAACGAGCAGTACTTC. Translating it yields CASSPTVSNEQYF.

The chain recombines TRBV11-2 with TRBJ1-1; TRBD1 is a possible D gene (6 bases). Germline CDR1 reads SGHAT; CDR2 reads FQNNGV. The CDR3 loop spans 14 amino acids. The V gene lost 5 bases and the J gene lost 3 bases, with 13 bases spanning the gap. This chain's CDR3 is CASSPRQEYTEAFF. CDR3 DNA sequence: TGTGCCAGCAGCCCCCGACAGGAATACACTGAAGCTTTCTTT.